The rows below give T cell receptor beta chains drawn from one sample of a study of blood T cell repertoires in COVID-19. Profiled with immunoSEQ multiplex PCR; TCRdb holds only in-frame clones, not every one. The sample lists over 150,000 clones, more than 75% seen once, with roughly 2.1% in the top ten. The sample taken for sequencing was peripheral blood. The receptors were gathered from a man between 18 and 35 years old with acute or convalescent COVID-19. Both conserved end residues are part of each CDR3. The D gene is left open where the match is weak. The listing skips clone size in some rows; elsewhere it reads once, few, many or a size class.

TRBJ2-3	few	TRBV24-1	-	CATSDPRADTQYF	TGTGCCACCAGTGATCCGAGGGCAGATACGCAGTATTTT
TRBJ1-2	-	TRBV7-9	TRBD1	CASSLTGASRDGYTF	TGTGCCAGCAGCTTAACAGGGGCCTCTCGGGATGGCTACACCTTC
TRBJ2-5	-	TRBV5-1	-	CASSLEDNSRGTQYF	TGTGCCAGCAGCTTGGAGGACAACTCAAGAGGGACCCAGTACTTC
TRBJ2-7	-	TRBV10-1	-	CASSEGTESSYEQYF	TGCGCCAGCAGTGAGGGGACTGAGAGCTCCTACGAGCAGTACTTC
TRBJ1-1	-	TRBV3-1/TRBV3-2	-	CASSQESPDKAFF	TGTGCCAGCAGCCAAGAATCGCCAGATAAAGCTTTCTTT
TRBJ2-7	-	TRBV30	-	CAWTRRNSYEQYF	TGTGCCTGGACGAGGAGAAACTCCTACGAGCAGTACTTC
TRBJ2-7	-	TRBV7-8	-	CASSPDFGGGSYEQYF	TGTGCCAGCAGCCCCGACTTCGGGGGAGGATCCTACGAGCAGTACTTC
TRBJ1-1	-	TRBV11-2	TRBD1	CASSLGTGTKAFF	TGTGCCAGCAGCTTAGGGACAGGCACGAAAGCTTTCTTT
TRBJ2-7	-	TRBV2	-	CASSGRRTVPYEQYF	TGTGCCAGCAGTGGTAGGAGGACAGTTCCCTACGAGCAGTACTTC
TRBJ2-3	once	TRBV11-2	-	CASSYVRGARGDTQYF	TGTGCCAGTTCCTACGTCCGGGGAGCCCGGGGAGATACGCAGTATTTT
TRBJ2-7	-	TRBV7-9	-	CASSTPSRGILGYEQYF	TGTGCCAGCAGCACCCCCAGCCGCGGGATATTGGGATACGAGCAGTACTTC
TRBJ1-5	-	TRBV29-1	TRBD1	CSVGRDSGNQPQHF	TGCAGCGTCGGCCGGGACAGCGGCAATCAGCCCCAGCATTTT
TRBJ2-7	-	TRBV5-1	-	CASSDGGTSEQYF	TGCGCCAGCAGCGACGGTGGGACATCCGAGCAGTACTTC
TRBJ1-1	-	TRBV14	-	CASSDGVEAFF	TGTGCCAGCAGCGACGGGGTTGAAGCTTTCTTT
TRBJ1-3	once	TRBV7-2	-	CASSLALTSIAGNTIYF	TGTGCCAGCAGCTTAGCTTTAACATCCATCGCTGGAAACACCATATATTTT
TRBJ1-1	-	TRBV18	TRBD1	CASSPGQGVNTEAFF	TGTGCCAGCTCACCCGGACAGGGAGTGAACACTGAAGCTTTCTTT
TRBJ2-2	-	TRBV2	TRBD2	CASSSRTSGELFF	TGTGCCAGCAGCTCAAGGACTAGCGGGGAGCTGTTTTTT
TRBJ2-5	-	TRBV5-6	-	CASSLVGSASQESQYF	TGTGCCAGCAGCTTGGTGGGGAGCGCCTCCCAAGAGAGCCAGTACTTC
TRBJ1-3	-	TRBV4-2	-	CASSPGEFGNTIYF	TGTGCCAGCAGTCCTGGGGAGTTTGGAAACACCATATATTTT
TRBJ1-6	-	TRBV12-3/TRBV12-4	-	CASSPVGSPLHF	TGTGCCAGCAGCCCGGTGGGCTCACCCCTCCACTTT
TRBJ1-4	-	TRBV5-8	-	CASSLYFRVDNEKLFF	TGTGCCAGCAGCTTGTATTTTCGGGTAGATAATGAAAAACTGTTTTTT
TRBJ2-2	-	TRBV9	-	CASSVAGTGELFF	TGTGCCAGCAGCGTAGCAGGGACCGGGGAGCTGTTTTTT
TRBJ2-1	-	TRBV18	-	CASSPGQAHPNEQFF	TGTGCCAGCTCACCAGGCCAGGCCCACCCCAATGAGCAGTTCTTC
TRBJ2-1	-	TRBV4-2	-	CASTSVEQFF	TGTGCCAGCACCTCGGTCGAGCAGTTCTTC
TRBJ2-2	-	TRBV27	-	CASSTPGELFF	TGTGCCAGCAGTACACCCGGGGAGCTGTTTTTT
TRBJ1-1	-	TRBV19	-	CASSIVAGQGIFF	TGTGCCAGTAGTATAGTCGCCGGGCAGGGTATCTTCTTT
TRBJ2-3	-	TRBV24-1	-	CATSDPQGQGRDTQYF	TGTGCCACCAGTGACCCCCAGGGGCAGGGTAGGGATACGCAGTATTTT
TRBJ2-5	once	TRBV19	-	CASSTITGHSQETQYF	TGTGCCAGTAGTACAATCACGGGACATAGCCAAGAGACCCAGTACTTC
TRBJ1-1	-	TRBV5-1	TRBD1	CASSLRSTGLTEAFF	TGCGCCAGCAGCTTGAGGTCGACAGGGCTCACTGAAGCTTTCTTT
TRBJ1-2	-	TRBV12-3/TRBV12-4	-	CASSLGAGYGYTF	TGTGCCAGCAGTTTAGGGGCGGGGTATGGCTACACCTTC
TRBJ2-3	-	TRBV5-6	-	CASSSSRGFTDTQYF	TGTGCCAGCAGCTCATCCAGGGGATTCACAGATACGCAGTATTTT
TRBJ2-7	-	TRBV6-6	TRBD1	CASSGRQGVYEQYF	TGTGCCAGCAGTGGCCGACAGGGAGTCTACGAGCAGTACTTC
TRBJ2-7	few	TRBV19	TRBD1	CASSIGSGGAGSGYEQYF	TGTGCCAGTAGTATTGGATCAGGGGGCGCGGGGTCCGGGTACGAGCAGTACTTC
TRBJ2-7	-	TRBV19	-	CASSMTGILGEQYF	TGTGCCAGTAGTATGACTGGCATCTTAGGAGAGCAGTACTTC
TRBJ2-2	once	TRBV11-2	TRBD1	CASSSALGQGTGELFF	TGTGCCAGCAGCTCGGCCCTGGGACAGGGCACCGGGGAGCTGTTTTTT
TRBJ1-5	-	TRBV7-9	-	CASSPPGDHQPQHF	TGTGCCAGCAGCCCCCCAGGCGATCATCAGCCCCAGCATTTT
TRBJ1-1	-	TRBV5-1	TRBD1	CASSVRTGVGNTEAFF	TGCGCCAGCAGCGTAAGGACAGGAGTTGGGAACACTGAAGCTTTCTTT
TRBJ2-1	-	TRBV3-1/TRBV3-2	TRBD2	CASSLLLAGAYNEQFF	TGTGCCAGCAGCCTCTTACTAGCGGGAGCCTACAATGAGCAGTTCTTC
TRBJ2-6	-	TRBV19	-	CASSSRGSGANVLTF	TGTGCCAGTAGTAGCAGGGGCTCTGGGGCCAACGTCCTGACTTTC
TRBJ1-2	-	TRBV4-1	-	CASSLSKLRNYGYTF	TGCGCCAGCAGCCTTAGCAAATTAAGAAACTATGGCTACACCTTC
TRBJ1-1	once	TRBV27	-	CASSRPGGANTEAFF	TGTGCCAGCAGTCGCCCCGGGGGGGCGAACACTGAAGCTTTCTTT
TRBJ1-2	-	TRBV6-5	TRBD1	CASRQGQGGNYGYTF	TGTGCCAGCAGACAAGGACAGGGGGGCAACTATGGCTACACCTTC
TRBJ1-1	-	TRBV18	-	CASSPGLANTEAFF	TGTGCCAGCTCTCCTGGACTTGCGAACACTGAAGCTTTCTTT
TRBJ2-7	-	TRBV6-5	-	CASSRALAAYEQYF	TGTGCCAGCAGCAGGGCACTTGCGGCCTACGAGCAGTACTTC
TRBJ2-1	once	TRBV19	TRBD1	CASSMGQGDNEQFF	TGTGCCAGTAGTATGGGACAGGGGGACAATGAGCAGTTCTTC